This section outlines one T cell receptor beta chain sequence together with its context. Its antigen remains unknown. In the same sample, other DNA sequences code for this CDR3. The sample is drawn from a study of shared clonotypes between healthy human individuals. The overall study: The donor group consisted of a couple of women and a few men, aged 18 to 49.

Naive CD8 cells lacked CD45RO, underwent positive selection for CCR7 and left out terminally differentiated effector memory CD45RA+ cells. Investigators spread the genomic DNA of each subset evenly over several immunoSEQ plates. TCRdb keeps only in-frame clones here, not all; method: immunoSEQ multiplex PCR. The table includes some 800,000 clones, 80% to 95% detected once. Study-wide results and caveats: When compared with the clonotypes that were shared by all four sorted-subset donors, the non-shared clonotypes turned out to have lower generation probabilities. The study's rarefaction showed incomplete sorted-subset sequencing despite large depth.

There are 14 residues in the CDR3. Deletions cut 3 bases from V and 2 bases from J, with 10 bases between. Germline V gene lookup returns CDR1 MNHEY and CDR2 SVGAGI. The chain employs TRBV6-5 and TRBJ1-1; no firm D call. Sequencing was done on a sample of naive CD8+ T cells sorted from blood. This TCR was recovered from a man aged 30 to 39 in good health. CDR3 nucleotides: TGTGCCAGCAGTTATTCGAACAGAAACACTGAAGCTTTCTTT. Its translation: CASSYSNRNTEAFF.